The 9 T cell receptor beta chains presented below share a single source sample, sequenced in a study of blood T cells in healthy people across ages (dated by TCRdb to about 2015). Library generation was performed with 5' RACE. Sequencer: Illumina HiSeq 2500. A second PCR of about 7 to 12 cycles was run with a J-beta primer mix and a sample-barcoded 5' primer. TCRdb reworked the public reads: Q25 trimming with fastp, MiXCR clone assembly, productive beta chains retained. A single entry per CDR3 protein holds the most common genes and DNA from its merged rows. The sample table holds approximately 810,000 distinct CDR3 sequences, of which more than 25% were seen once. 17% of the sample lies in the top ten. The sequenced sample was blood. These receptors all come from a woman aged 80 or older in good health.

The chain links TRBV6-1 to TRBJ1-6, with no clear D. The germline V gene encodes CDR1 MNHNS and CDR2 SASEGT. CDR3 length: 14 residues. The V end lost 7 bases, the J end lost 4 bases, and 11 bases lay between the germline ends. CDR3 in amino acids: CASTDRGYNSPLHF. The CDR3 region has the DNA TGTGCCAGCACCGACCGAGGTTATAATTCACCCCTCCACTTT.

As to this clonotype: Germline and junction disagree at one end, which may indicate a read error. The chain links TRBV15 to TRBJ2-1; 14 nucleotides line up with TRBD2. The CDR3 contains 20 residues. CDR1 is LNHNV and CDR2 is YYDKDF in the germline V gene (reference sequence). The CDR3 coding sequence is TGTGCCACCAGCGGGCGGACTAGCGGGGGGTCCAGAATCTCCTACAATGAGCGGTTCTTC. Translated, it gives CATSGRTSGGSRISYNERFF.

Of note for this clonotype: Just one base apart from a much larger clone, this may be a read error. The chain joins TRBV7-2 to TRBJ2-1; TRBD1 is a possible D gene (5 bases). The DNA end favors TRBJ2-7, so the J call may be wrong. Germline loops: CDR1 SGHTA, CDR2 FQGNSA. This CDR3 comprises 16 residues. This CDR3 reads CASSLTAPTSYNEQYF. DNA of the CDR3: TGTGCCAGCAGTCTGACAGCACCTACCTCCTACAATGAGCAGTACTTC.

This clonotype was found many times. The rearrangement links TRBV7-2 to TRBJ1-2; possibly TRBD1 for D (5 bases). Trimming left V 4 bases short and J 2 bases short, with 11 bases between. CDR1 is SGHTA, CDR2 FQGNSA, per germline. The CDR3 is made up of 14 amino acids. CDR3 in amino acids: CASSSHGDNYGYTF. The CDR3 coding sequence is TGTGCCAGCAGCTCCCATGGGGACAACTATGGCTACACCTTC. Variable domain in full (rest from reference TRBV7-2 and TRBJ1-2): GAGVSQSPSNKVTEKGKDVELRCDPISGHTALYWYRQSLGQGLEFLIYFQGNSAPDKSGLPSDRFSAERTGGSVSTLTIQRTQQEDSAVYLCASSSHGDNYGYTFGSGTRLTVV.

This clonotype has ten or more counts. The V and J genes are TRBV20-1 and TRBJ2-7, with 8 positions matching TRBD2. Germline V gene sequence: CDR1 DFQATT, CDR2 SNEGSKA (reference sequence). CDR3 length: 15 residues. The V segment lost 3 bases and the J segment 0 bases; nucleotides outside the gene matches: 7. The DNA for the CDR3 is TGCAGTGCTAGGGCCTACGGGGGGGCCTCCTACGAGCAGTACTTC. This sequence encodes CSARAYGGASYEQYF.

This clonotype was seen many times. The chain joins TRBV7-2 to TRBJ2-1, with TRBD2 identical over 7 bases. This CDR3 spans 13 amino acids. The V segment lost 5 bases and the J segment 8 bases; nucleotides outside the gene matches: 6. The germline gives CDR1 SGHTA, CDR2 FQGNSA. For the CDR3, the DNA is TGTGCCAGCAGCAGGACTAGTATCTATGAGCAGTTCTTC. Its translation: CASSRTSIYEQFF.

The V and J genes are TRBV7-2 and TRBJ1-2; D gene unclear. The CDR3 extends over 13 amino acids. CDR1 is SGHTA and CDR2 is FQGNSA in the germline V gene. Trimming removed 5 bases from V and 3 bases from J, with 10 bases in between. The CDR3 spells CASSPWRDYGYTF. CDR3 bases: TGTGCCAGCAGCCCCTGGAGGGACTATGGCTACACCTTC.

There are many counts of this clonotype. This rearrangement joins TRBV9 to TRBJ2-1; tentatively, D is TRBD2 (5 bases). The CDR3 consists of 15 residues. The germline V gene has CDR1 SGDLS and CDR2 YYNGEE. Between the trimmed V and J ends, which lost 0 bases and 5 bases, there was a span of 12 bases. Written as DNA, the CDR3 is TGTGCCAGCAGCGTAGAGGTGTGGGGAGACAATGAGCAGTTCTTC. Amino acid sequence: CASSVEVWGDNEQFF.

This clonotype was counted at least ten times. V and J are TRBV29-1 and TRBJ2-7, with D perhaps matching TRBD1 or TRBD2 (5 bases each). Between the trimmed V and J ends, which lost 2 bases and 6 bases, there was a span of 17 bases. Looked up from germline, CDR1 is SQVTM and CDR2 is ANQGSEA. The CDR3 covers 14 residues. CDR3: CSVERGPGRGEQYF. In DNA form, the CDR3 reads TGCAGCGTTGAACGGGGTCCGGGACGGGGCGAGCAGTACTTC.